The entry that follows covers one T cell receptor beta chain sequence. Adults between about 18 and 95 years of age took part from 24 US areas. In assigning cohorts, the study relied on participant-reported clinical history. The sample belongs to a study of blood T cell repertoires in COVID-19. Study details: PBMCs, B-cell-depleted T cells, or T cells provided the cDNA or gDNA that made up the material.

Original processing notes: Estimated nucleated cell counts came from reference gene primer amplification. The data were produced by immunoSEQ multiplex PCR, yet TCRdb's version contains in-frame clones alone and is incomplete. V and J calls and clone size are copied from that table; D and trimming were computed from the DNA. The sample contains about 440,000 clones, nearly 90% of which appear only once. Germline CDR1 SNHLY, CDR2 FYNNEI. V lost 10 bases, J lost 7 bases, and 13 bases lay in between. The CDR3 is 11 amino acids. The clonotype originates from a woman aged 18-30 years with acute COVID-19. This sequence joins TRBV2 and TRBJ1-2; D remains unclear. Sequenced input: PBMCs or T cells enriched from blood (not recorded which). The CDR3 bases are TGTGCCACCCGTAGGGAGGGTGGCTACACCTTC. It specifies CATRREGGYTF.